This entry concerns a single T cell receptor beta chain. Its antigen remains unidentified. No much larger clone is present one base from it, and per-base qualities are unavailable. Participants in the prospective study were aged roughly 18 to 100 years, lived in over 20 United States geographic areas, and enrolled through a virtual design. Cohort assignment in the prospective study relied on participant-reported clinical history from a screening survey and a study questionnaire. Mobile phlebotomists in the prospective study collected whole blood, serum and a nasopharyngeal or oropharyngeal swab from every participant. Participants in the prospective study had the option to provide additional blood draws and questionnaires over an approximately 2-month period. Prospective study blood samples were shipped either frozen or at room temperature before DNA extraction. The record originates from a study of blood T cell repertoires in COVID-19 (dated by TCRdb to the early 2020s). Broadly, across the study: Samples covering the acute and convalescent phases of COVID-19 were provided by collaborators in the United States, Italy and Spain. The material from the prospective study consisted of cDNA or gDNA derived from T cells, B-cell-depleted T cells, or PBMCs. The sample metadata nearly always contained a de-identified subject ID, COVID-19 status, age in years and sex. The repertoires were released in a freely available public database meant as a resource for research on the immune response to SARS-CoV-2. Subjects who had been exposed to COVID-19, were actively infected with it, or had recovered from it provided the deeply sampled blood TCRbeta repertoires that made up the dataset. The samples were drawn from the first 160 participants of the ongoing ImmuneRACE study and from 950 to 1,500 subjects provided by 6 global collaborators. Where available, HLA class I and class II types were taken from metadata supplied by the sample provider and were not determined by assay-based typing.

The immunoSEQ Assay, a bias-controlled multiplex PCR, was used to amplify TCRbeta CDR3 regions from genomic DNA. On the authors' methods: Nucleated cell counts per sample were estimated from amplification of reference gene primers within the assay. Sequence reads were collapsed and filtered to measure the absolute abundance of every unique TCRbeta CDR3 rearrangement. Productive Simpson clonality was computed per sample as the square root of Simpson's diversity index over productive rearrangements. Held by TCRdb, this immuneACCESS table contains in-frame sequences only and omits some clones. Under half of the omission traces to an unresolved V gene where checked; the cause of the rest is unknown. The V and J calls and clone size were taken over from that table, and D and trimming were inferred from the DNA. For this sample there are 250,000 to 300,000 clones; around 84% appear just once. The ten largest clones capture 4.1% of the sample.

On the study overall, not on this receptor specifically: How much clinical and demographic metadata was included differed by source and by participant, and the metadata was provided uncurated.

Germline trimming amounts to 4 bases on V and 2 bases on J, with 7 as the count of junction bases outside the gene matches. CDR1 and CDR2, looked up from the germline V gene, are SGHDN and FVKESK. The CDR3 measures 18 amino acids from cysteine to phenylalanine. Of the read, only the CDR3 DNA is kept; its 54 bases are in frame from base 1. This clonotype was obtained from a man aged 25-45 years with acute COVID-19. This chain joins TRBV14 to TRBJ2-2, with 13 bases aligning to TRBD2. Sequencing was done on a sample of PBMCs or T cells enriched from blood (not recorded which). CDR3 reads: CASSRPRGLAGNTGELFF. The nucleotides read TGTGCCAGCAGCCGCCCCCGGGGACTAGCGGGAAACACCGGGGAGCTGTTTTTT.